What follows describes a single T cell receptor beta chain. Its antigen is currently unknown. The data originate from a study of cytomegalovirus exposure and HLA in healthy donors. With 7 bases clipped from V and 3 bases from J, the junction kept 2 bases outside the gene matches. The CDR3 runs to 13 residues. Germline values: CDR1 SGHRS, CDR2 YFSETQ. Findings and limits, study-wide: In a later analysis, TCR beta V- and J-gene trimming showed a link to a missense DCLRE1C variant. Most TCR sequences were rare, but some public TCRs occurred in many donors.

PCR used 60 Vbeta primers and 13 Jbeta primers. Sequencing was performed with immunoSEQ multiplex PCR; in TCRdb, only in-frame clones are kept and a portion is missing. This table holds under 150,000 clones, 64% found once. Specimen: PBMCs. This chain joins TRBV5-1 and TRBJ2-3, with 10 bases matching TRBD1. This sequence was found in a woman aged 40 to 50 in good health and CMV-seronegative. The CDR3 protein is CASSGQGTDTQYF. Written as DNA, the CDR3 is TGCGCCAGCTCGGGACAGGGGACAGATACGCAGTATTTT. Variable domain in full (rest from reference TRBV5-1 and TRBJ2-3): KAGVTQTPRYLIKTRGQQVTLSCSPISGHRSVSWYQQTPGQGLQFLFEYFSETQRNKGNFPGRFSGRQFSNSRSEMNVSTLELGDSALYLCASSGQGTDTQYFGPGTRLTVL.